This TCR beta chain was documented in a study of shared clonotypes between healthy human individuals (dated by TCRdb to 2018 to 2020). Background for the entire study: The cohort comprised a couple of women and a few men aged 18 to 49 years. For each donor, three plates each were used for CD4 naive and CD4 memory, two plates were used for CD8 naive, and one plate was used for CD8 memory. To estimate repertoire size and how much clonotypes are shared between individuals, the study performed deep sequencing of blood TCR repertoires from five healthy adults. To increase sequencing depth and limit assay-specific biases, different laboratories used diverse techniques to prepare libraries and sequence TCR repertoires. Each donor's leukapheresis produced roughly between about 0.9 and 9.5 billion PBMCs. General study outcomes and caveats: Higher generation probabilities were observed for clonotypes shared by all four sorted-subset donors than for non-shared clonotypes. The small number of donors limited the genetic and exposure-history diversity represented. Based on pairwise subsampling, the degree of clonotype sharing among donors was expected to be affected by sequencing depth. Estimated clonotype richness was generally larger for naive than for memory subsets. Sampling was restricted to blood, and TCR repertoires in tissue are likely to differ from TCR repertoires in blood. Rarefaction of sorted-subset datasets indicated incomplete sequencing despite the large sequencing depth. Across a few donors, 4.5% to 6.5% of naive CD4, roughly 3.3% of naive CD8, under 2.5% of memory CD4, and 0.3% to 0.45% of memory CD8 clonotypes were shared.

Using the deep immunoSEQ assay, multiplex PCR amplified TCR CDR3 regions from genomic DNA. Extracted genomic DNA from each cell subset was spread evenly across all wells of several immunoSEQ 96-well plates, with each plate serving as a replicate. For sorted subsets, each replicate PCR was loaded with roughly 190 ng genomic DNA, equivalent to some 31,000 T cell genomes. Purified libraries were quantified with a Qubit 3.0 fluorometer, sized on a Bioanalyzer 2100, and re-quantified with the KAPA Library Quantification kit. A separate single-read 150-cycle Illumina NextSeq 550 flow cell was used to sequence each immunoSEQ 96-well plate. The original methods were these. Because only junctional sequences without quality scores were contained in the immunoSEQ output, filtering matching that applied to full-length reads could not be performed. To assign V/J genes and CDR3, sequences were annotated using PyIR, a Python wrapper for IgBLAST v1.9, with IMGT germline references. Reads with weak V/J assignments (E-value above 1e-6), missing CDR3, stop codons, out-of-frame junctions, or ambiguous translated residues were removed. V3J clonotypes were defined by identical inferred V gene, J gene, and CDR3 amino acid sequence. To compute the percentage overlap between repertoires, the number of shared unique clonotypes was divided by the size of the smaller repertoire. RTK rarefaction, the Chao1 estimator, and Recon v2.1 estimates of unobserved clonotypes were used to assess repertoire richness. OLGA was used to compute generation probabilities for all TCRbeta clonotypes that the gDNA method yielded from several donors. TCRdb retrieved this table from immuneACCESS and kept in-frame rearrangements only. Not all clones are present; in checked studies, unresolved V genes account for under half, and no reason is known for the remainder. V and J calls and clone size are as listed in that table; D and trimming were resolved from the DNA. Recorded for this sample are approximately 600,000 clones; roughly 95% of them occurred a single time. Together, the top ten hold 0.11% of the sample.

CD8 naive samples were obtained by positive selection for CCR7 among CD45RO-negative cells, yielding a CD45RA+CCR7+ population from which TemRA cells were excluded. Donors were healthy HIV-negative adults with no recently reported acute infections or vaccinations. Every donor was a Caucasian adult living in Nashville, Tennessee, USA. Blood was collected by leukapheresis, and PBMCs were isolated by Ficoll-Histopaque density gradient centrifugation and then cryopreserved in liquid nitrogen vapor phase. Analytical flow cytometry was used to check the purity and quantity of every magnetically sorted T cell population. Genomic DNA was isolated from every sorted fraction and measured by UV absorbance on a Nanodrop 2000c. The CDR3 spans 14 residues, from the cysteine through the phenylalanine. CDR3 DNA is the only sequence kept; it has 42 bases, read in frame from the first base. A distance of 9 bases separates the germline ends of V and J, which lose 3 bases and 2 bases respectively. CDR1 and CDR2 are read off the germline V gene (reference sequence) as WNHNN and SYGVQD.

This clone appeared once. This receptor's antigen is unknown. Within one base of it there is no much larger clone, and no base qualities were kept. The sequenced material came from naive CD8+ T cells sorted from blood. The sample's cell subset or site label, in plain terms: CD45RA+CCR7+. The receptor's source is a woman in her 30s in good health. This sequence uses TRBV10-1 and TRBJ2-3, and the D gene may be TRBD1, 6 bases matching. The CDR3 region has the sequence CASSDDRPTDTQYF. Here is the DNA: TGCGCCAGCAGTGACGACAGGCCCACAGATACGCAGTATTTT.